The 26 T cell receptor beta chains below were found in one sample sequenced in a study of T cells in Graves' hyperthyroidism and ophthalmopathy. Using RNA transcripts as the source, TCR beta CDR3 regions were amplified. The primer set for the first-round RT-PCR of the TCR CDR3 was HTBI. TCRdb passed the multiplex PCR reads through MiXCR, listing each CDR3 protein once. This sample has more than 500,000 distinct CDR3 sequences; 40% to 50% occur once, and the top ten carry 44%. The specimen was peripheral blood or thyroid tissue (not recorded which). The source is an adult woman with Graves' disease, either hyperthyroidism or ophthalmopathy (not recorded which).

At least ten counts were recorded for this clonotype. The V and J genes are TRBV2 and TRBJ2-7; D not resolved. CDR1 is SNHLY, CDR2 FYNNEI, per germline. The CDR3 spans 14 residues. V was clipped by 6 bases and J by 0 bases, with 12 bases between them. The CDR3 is CASRPEETSYEQYF. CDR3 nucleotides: TGTGCCAGCAGACCCGAAGAGACCTCCTACGAGCAGTACTTC.

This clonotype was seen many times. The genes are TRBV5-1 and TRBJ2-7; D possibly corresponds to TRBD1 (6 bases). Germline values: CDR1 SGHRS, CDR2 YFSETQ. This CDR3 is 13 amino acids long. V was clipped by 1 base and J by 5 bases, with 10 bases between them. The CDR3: CASSLTGPDEQYF. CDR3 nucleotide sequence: TGCGCCAGCAGCTTGACAGGGCCCGACGAGCAGTACTTC. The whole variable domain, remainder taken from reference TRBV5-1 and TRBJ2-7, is KAGVTQTPRYLIKTRGQQVTLSCSPISGHRSVSWYQQTPGQGLQFLFEYFSETQRNKGNFPGRFSGRQFSNSRSEMNVSTLELGDSALYLCASSLTGPDEQYFGPGTRLTVT.

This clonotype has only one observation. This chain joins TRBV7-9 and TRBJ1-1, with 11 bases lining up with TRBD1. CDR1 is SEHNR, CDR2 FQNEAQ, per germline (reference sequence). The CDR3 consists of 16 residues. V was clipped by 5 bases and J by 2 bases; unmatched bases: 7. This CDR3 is CASSQWTGGRNTEAFF. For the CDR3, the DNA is TGTGCCAGCAGCCAGTGGACAGGGGGCAGAAACACTGAAGCTTTCTTT. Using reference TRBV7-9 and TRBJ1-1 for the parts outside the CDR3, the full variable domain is DTGVSQNPRHKITKRGQNVTFRCDPISEHNRLYWYRQTLGQGPEFLTYFQNEAQLEKSRLLSDRFSAERPKGSFSTLEIQRTEQGDSAMYLCASSQWTGGRNTEAFFGQGTRLTVV.

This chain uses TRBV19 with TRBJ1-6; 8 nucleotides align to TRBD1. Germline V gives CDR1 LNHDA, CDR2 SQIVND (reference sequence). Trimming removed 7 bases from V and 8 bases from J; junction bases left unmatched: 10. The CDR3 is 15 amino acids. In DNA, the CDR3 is TGTGCCAGTACCCCAAACCGGGACAGGTATTCACCCCTCCACTTT. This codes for CASTPNRDRYSPLHF.

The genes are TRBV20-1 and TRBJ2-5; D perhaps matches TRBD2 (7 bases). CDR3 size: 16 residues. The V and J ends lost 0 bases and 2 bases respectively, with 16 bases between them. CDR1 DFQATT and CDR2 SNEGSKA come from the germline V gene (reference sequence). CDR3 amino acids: CSARDRGANVQETQYF. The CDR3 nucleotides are TGCAGTGCTAGAGATCGGGGGGCAAACGTACAAGAGACCCAGTACTTC.

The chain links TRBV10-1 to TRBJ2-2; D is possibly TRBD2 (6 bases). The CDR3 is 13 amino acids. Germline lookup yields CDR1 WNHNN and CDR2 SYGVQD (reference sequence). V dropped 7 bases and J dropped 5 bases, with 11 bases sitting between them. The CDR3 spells CASIRRGTGELFF. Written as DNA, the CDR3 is TGCGCCAGCATAAGGAGGGGTACCGGGGAGCTGTTTTTT.

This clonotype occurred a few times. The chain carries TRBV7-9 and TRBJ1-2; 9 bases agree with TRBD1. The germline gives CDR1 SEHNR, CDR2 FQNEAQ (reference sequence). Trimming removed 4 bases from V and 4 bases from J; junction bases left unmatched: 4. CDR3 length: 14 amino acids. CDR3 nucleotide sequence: TGTGCCAGCAGCTCAGAGGGACAGGGCTATGGCTACACCTTC. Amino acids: CASSSEGQGYGYTF.

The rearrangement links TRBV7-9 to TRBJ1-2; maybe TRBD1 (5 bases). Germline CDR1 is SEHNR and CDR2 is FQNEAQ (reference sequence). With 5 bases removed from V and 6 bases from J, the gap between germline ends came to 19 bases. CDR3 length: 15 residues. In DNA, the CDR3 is TGTGCCAGCAGCGGGGGGGACGGTCCTTGGGATGGCTACACCTTC. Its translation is CASSGGDGPWDGYTF.

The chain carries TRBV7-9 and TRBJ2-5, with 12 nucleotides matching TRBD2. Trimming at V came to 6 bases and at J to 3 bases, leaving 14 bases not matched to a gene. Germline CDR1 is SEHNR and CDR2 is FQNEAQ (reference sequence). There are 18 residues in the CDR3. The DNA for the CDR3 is TGTGCCAGCAGTTGGACTAGCGGGATAGGAAGCTCAGAAGAGACCCAGTACTTC. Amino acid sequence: CASSWTSGIGSSEETQYF. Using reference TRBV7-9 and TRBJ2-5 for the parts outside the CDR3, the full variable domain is DTGVSQNPRHKITKRGQNVTFRCDPISEHNRLYWYRQTLGQGPEFLTYFQNEAQLEKSRLLSDRFSAERPKGSFSTLEIQRTEQGDSAMYLCASSWTSGIGSSEETQYFGPGTRLLVL.

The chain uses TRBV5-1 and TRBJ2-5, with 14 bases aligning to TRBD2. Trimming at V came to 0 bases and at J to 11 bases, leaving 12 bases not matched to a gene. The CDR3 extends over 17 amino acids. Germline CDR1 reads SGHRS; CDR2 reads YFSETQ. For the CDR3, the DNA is TGCGCCAGCAGCTTGGATGGAGGACTAGCGGGAGGAGATACGCAGTACTTC. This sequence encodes CASSLDGGLAGGDTQYF.

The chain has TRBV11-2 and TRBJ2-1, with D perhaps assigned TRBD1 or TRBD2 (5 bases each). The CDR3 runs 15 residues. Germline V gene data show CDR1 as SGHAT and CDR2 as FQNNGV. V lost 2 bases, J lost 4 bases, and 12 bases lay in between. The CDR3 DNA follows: TGTGCCAGCAGCTTATCACCGGGACCGTACAATGAGCAGTTCTTC. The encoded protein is CASSLSPGPYNEQFF.

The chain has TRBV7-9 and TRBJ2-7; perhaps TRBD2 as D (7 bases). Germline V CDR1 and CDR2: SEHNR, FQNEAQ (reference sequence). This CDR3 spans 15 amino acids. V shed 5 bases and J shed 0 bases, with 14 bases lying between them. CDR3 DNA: TGTGCCAGCAGCGTAGAGGGGGGGCACTCCTACGAGCAGTACTTC. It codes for CASSVEGGHSYEQYF.

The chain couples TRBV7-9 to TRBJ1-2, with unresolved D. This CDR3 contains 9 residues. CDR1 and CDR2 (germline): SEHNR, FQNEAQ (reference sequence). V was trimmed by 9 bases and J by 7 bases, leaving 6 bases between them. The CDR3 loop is CARPGGYTF. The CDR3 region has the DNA TGTGCCAGACCGGGTGGCTACACCTTC.

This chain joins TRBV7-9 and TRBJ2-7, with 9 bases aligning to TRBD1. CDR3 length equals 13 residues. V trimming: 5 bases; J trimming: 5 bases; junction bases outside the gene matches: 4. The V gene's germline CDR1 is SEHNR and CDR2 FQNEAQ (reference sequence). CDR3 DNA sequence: TGTGCCAGCAGCCGACAGGGGGTCCACGAGCAGTACTTC. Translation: CASSRQGVHEQYF.

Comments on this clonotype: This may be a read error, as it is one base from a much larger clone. The CDR3 loop reads CASRTDLNYGYTF. The CDR3 DNA sequence: TGTGCCAGCAGGACAGACTTGAACTATGGCTACACCTTC. This chain connects TRBV2 to TRBJ1-2, with D possibly being TRBD1 (5 bases). The V gene's germline CDR1 is SNHLY and CDR2 FYNNEI. The CDR3 totals 13 residues. V lost 6 bases and J 2 bases, leaving 10 bases between the germline ends.

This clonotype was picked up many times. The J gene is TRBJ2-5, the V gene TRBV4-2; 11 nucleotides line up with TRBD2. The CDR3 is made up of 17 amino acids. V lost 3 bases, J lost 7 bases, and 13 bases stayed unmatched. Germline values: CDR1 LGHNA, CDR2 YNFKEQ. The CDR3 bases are TGTGCCAGCAGCCAGGCCGGGACTAGCGGCCCCGCCGGGACCCAGTACTTC. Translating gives CASSQAGTSGPAGTQYF.

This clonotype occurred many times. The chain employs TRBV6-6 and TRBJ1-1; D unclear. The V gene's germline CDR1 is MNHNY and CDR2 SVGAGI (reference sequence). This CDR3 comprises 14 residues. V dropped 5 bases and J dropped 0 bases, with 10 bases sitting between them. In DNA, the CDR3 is TGTGCCAGCAGTCCTCTACACCTGAACACTGAAGCTTTCTTT. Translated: CASSPLHLNTEAFF.

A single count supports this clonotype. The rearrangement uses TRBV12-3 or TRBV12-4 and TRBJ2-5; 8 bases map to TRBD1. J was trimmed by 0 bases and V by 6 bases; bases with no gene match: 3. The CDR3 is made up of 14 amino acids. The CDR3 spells CASRDRVNQETQYF. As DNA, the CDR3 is TGTGCCAGCAGGGACAGGGTGAACCAAGAGACCCAGTACTTC.

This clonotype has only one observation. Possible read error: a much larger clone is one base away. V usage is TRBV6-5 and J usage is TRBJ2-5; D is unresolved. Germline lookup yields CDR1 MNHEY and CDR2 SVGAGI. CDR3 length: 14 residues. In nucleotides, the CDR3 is TGTGCCGGCAGTTACCTTTCCAGCCAAGAGACCCAGTACTTC. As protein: CAGSYLSSQETQYF.

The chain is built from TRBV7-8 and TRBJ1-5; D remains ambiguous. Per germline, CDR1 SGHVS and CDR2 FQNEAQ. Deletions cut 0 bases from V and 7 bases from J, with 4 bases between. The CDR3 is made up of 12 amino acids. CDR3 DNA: TGTGCCAGCAGCTTAGCGATCCAGCCCCAGCATTTT. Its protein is CASSLAIQPQHF.

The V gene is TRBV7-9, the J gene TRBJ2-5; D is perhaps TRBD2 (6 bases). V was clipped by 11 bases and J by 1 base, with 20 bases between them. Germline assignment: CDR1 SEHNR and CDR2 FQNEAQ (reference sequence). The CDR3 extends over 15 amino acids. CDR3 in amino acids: CAGSPGEGVQETQYF. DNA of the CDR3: TGTGCCGGCTCTCCGGGAGAGGGAGTCCAAGAGACCCAGTACTTC.

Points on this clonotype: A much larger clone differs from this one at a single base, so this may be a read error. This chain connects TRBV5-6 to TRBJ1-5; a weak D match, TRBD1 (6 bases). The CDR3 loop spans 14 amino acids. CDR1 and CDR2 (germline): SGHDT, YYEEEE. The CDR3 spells CASSADRFNQSQHF. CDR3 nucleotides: TGTGCCAGCAGCGCCGACAGGTTCAATCAGTCCCAGCATTTT.

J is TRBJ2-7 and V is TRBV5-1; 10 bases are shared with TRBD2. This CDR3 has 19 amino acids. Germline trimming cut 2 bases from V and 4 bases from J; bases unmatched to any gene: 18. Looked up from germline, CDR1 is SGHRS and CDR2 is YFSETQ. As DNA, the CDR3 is TGCGCCAGCAGCTTCGAAGCAGGGGGGCTAGCGGGAGAGAGTTACGAGCAGTACTTC. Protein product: CASSFEAGGLAGESYEQYF.

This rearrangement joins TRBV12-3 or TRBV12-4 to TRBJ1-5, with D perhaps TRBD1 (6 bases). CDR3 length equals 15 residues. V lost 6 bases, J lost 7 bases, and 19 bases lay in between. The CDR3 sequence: CASSAQKQGRQPQHF. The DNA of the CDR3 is TGTGCCAGCAGCGCCCAAAAACAGGGTAGGCAGCCCCAGCATTTT.

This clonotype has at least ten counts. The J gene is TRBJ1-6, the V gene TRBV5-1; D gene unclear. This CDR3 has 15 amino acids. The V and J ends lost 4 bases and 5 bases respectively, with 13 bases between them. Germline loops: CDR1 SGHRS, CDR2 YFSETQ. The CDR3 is CASSPETRDNSPLHF. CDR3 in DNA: TGCGCCAGCAGCCCTGAAACCCGGGATAATTCACCCCTCCACTTT. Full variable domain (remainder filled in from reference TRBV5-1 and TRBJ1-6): KAGVTQTPRYLIKTRGQQVTLSCSPISGHRSVSWYQQTPGQGLQFLFEYFSETQRNKGNFPGRFSGRQFSNSRSEMNVSTLELGDSALYLCASSPETRDNSPLHFGNGTRLTVT.

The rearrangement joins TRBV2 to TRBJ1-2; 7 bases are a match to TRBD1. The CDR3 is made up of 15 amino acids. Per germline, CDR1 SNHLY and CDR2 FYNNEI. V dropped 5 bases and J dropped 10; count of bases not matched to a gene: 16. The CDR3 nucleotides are TGTGCCAGCAGTACCCCGTCGAGCTTTGGGACAGACTACACCTTC. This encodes CASSTPSSFGTDYTF. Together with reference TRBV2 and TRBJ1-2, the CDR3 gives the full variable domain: EPEVTQTPSHQVTQMGQEVILRCVPISNHLYFYWYRQILGQKVEFLVSFYNNEISEKSEIFDDQFSVERPDGSNFTLKIRSTKLEDSAMYFCASSTPSSFGTDYTFGSGTRLTVV.